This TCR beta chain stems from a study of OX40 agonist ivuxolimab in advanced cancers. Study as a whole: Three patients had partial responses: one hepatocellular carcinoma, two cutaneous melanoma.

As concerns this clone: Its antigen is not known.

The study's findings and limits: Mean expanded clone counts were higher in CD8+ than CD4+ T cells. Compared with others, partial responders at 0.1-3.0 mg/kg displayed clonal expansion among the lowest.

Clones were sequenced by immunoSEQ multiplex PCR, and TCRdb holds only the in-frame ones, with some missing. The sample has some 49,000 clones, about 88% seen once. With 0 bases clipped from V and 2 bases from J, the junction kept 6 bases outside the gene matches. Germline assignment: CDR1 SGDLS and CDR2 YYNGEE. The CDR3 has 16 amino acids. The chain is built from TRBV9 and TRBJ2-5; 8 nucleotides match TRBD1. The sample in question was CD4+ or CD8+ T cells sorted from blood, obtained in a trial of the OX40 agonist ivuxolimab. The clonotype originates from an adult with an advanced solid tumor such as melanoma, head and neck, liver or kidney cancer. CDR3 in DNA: TGTGCCAGCAGCGTAGCGGGACAGGAGACTCAAGAGACCCAGTACTTC. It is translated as CASSVAGQETQETQYF.